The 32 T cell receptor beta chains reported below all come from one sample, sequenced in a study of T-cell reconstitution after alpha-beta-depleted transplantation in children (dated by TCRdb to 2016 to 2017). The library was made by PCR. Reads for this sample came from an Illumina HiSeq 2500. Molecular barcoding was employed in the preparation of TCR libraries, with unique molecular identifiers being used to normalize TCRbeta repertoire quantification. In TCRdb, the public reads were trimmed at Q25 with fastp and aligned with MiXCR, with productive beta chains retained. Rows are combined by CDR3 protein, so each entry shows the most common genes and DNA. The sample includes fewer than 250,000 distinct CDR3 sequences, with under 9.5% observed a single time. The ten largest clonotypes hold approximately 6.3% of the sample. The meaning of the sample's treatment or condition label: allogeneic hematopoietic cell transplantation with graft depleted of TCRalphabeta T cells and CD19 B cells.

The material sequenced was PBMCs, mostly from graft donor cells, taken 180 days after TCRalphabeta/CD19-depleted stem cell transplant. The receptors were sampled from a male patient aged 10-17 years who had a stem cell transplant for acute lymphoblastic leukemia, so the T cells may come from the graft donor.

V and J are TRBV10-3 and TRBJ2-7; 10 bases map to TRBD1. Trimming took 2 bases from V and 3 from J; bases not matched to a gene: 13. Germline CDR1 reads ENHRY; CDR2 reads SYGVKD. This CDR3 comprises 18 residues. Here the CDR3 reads CAISEPSFRDRGRYEQYF. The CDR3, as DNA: TGTGCCATCAGTGAGCCAAGTTTCCGGGACAGGGGCCGCTACGAGCAGTACTTC.

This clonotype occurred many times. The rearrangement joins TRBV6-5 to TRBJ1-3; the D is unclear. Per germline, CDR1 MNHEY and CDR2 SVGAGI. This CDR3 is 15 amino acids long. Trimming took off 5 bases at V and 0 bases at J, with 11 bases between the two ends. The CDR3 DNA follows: TGTGCCAGCAGTCGTCAGGCTTTCTCTGGAAACACCATATATTTT. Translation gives CASSRQAFSGNTIYF.

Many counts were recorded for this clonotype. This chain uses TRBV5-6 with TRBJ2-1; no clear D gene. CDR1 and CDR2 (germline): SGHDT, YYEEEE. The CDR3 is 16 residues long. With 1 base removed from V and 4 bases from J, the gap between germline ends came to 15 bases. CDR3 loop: CASSLSGGELYNEQFF. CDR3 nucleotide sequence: TGTGCCAGCAGCTTGTCCGGCGGTGAGTTATACAATGAGCAGTTCTTC.

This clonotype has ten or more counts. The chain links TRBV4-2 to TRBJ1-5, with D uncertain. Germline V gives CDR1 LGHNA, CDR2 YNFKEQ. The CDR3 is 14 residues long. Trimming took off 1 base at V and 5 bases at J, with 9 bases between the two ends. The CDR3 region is CASSQGSLDQPQHF. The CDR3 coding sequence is TGTGCCAGCAGCCAAGGGTCCCTAGATCAGCCCCAGCATTTT.

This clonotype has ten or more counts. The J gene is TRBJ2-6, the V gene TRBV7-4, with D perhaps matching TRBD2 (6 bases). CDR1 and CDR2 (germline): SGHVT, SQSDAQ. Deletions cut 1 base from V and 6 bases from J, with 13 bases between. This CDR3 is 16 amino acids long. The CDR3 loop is CASSLDGGMEANVLTF. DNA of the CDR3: TGTGCCAGCAGCTTAGACGGGGGTATGGAGGCCAACGTCCTGACTTTC.

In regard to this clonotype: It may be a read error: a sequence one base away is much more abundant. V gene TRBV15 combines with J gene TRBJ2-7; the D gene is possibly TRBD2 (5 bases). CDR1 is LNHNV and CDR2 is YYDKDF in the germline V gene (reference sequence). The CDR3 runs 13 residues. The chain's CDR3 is CDTSRDLAGEQYF. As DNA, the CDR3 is TGTGACACCAGCAGAGATCTAGCTGGCGAGCAGTACTTC. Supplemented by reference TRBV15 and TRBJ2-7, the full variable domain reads DAMVIQNPRYQVTQFGKPVTLSCSQTLNHNVMYWYQQKSSQAPKLLFHYYDKDFNNEADTPDNFQSRRPNTSFCFLDIRSPGLGDTAMYLCDTSRDLAGEQYFGPGTRLTVT.

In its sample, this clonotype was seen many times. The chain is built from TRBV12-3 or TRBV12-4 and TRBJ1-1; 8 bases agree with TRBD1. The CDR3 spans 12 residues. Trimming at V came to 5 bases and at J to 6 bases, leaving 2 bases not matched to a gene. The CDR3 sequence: CASSAGGPEAFF. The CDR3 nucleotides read TGTGCCAGCAGTGCAGGGGGCCCTGAAGCTTTCTTT.

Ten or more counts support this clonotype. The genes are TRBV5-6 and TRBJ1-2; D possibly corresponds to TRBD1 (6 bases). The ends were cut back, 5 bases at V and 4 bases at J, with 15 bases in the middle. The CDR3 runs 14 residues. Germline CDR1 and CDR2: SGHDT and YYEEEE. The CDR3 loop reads CASRGQPSFYGYTF. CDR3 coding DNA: TGTGCCAGCAGAGGACAGCCCTCTTTCTATGGCTACACCTTC.

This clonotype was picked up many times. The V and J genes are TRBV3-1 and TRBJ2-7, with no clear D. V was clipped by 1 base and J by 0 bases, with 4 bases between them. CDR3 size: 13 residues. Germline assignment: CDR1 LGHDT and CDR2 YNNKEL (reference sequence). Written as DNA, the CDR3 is TGTGCCAGCAGCCAAGGGGACTCCTACGAGCAGTACTTC. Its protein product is CASSQGDSYEQYF.

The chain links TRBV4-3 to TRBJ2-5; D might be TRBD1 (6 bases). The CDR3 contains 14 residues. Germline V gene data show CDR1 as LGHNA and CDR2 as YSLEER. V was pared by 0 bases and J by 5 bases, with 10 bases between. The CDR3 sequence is CASSQEPRGETQYF. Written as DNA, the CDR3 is TGCGCCAGCAGCCAAGAGCCTAGGGGGGAGACCCAGTACTTC.

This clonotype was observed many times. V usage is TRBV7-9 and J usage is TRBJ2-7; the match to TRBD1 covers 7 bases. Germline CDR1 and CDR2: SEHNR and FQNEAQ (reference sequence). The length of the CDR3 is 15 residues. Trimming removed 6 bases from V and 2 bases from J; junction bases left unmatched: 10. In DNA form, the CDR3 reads TGTGCCAGCAGTCATAGCCGGGACAGCACCTACGAGCAGTACTTC. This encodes CASSHSRDSTYEQYF.

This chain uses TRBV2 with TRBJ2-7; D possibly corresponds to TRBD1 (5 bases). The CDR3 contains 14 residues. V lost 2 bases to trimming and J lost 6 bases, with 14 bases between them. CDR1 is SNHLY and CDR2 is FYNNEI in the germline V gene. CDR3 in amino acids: CASSERTGKGEQYF. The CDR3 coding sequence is TGTGCCAGCAGTGAAAGAACAGGAAAGGGCGAGCAGTACTTC.

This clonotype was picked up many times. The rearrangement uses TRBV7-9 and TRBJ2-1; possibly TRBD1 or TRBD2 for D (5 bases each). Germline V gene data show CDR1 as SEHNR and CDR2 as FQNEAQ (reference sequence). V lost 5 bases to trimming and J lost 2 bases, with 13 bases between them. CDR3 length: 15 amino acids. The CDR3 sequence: CASSASGTAYNEQFF. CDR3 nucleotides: TGTGCCAGCAGCGCCTCCGGGACCGCCTACAATGAGCAGTTCTTC.

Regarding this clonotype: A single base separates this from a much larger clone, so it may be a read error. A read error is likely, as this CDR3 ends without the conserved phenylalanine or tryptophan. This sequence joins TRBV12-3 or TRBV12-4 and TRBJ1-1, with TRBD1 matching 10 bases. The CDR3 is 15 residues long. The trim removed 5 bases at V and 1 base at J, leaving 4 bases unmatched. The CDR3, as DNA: TGTGCCAGCAGTGACAGGGGGCCGGGGAACACTGAAGCTTTCATT. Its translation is CASSDRGPGNTEAFI.

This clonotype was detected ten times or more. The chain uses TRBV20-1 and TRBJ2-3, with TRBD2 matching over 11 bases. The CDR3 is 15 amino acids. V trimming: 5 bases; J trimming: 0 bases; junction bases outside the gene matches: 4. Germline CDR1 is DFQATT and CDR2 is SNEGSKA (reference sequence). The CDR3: CSAFSGGASTDTQYF. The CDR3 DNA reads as TGCAGTGCTTTTAGCGGGGGGGCTAGCACAGATACGCAGTATTTT.

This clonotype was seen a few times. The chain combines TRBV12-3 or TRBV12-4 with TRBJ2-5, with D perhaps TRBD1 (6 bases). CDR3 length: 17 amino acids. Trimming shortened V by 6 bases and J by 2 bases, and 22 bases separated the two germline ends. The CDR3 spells CASSPGEWASAQETQYF. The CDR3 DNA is TGTGCCAGCAGCCCAGGGGAGTGGGCGAGTGCACAAGAGACCCAGTACTTC.

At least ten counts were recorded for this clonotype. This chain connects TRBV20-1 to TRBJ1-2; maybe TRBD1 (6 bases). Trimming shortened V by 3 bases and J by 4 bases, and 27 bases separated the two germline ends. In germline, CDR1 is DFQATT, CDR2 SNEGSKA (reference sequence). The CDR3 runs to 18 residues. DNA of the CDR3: TGCAGTGCTAGCCCTTTACAGGGTTTACAGGAGCGAGGCTATGGCTACACCTTC. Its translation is CSASPLQGLQERGYGYTF.

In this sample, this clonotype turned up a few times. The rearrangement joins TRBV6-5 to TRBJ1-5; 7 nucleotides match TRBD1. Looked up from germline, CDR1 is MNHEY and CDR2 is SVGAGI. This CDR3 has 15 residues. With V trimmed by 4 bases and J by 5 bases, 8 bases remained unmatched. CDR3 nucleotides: TGTGCCAGCAGTTCAGGGGGAGGGTATGATCAGCCCCAGCATTTT. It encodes CASSSGGGYDQPQHF.

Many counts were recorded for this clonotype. The CDR3 DNA reads as TGTGCCAGCAGTTTCAGCCTCGAAGGCATCTACTCCTACAATGAGCAGTTCTTC. This codes for CASSFSLEGIYSYNEQFF. The chain is built from TRBV12-3 or TRBV12-4 and TRBJ2-1; no definite D call. The ends were cut back, 3 bases at V and 0 bases at J, with 18 bases in the middle. The CDR3 covers 18 residues.

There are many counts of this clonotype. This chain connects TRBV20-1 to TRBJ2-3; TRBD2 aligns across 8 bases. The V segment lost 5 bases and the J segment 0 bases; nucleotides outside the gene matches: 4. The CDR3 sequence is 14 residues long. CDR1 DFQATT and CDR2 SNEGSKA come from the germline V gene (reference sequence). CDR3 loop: CSARLAGSTDTQYF. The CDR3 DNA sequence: TGCAGTGCTCGATTAGCGGGGAGCACAGATACGCAGTATTTT.

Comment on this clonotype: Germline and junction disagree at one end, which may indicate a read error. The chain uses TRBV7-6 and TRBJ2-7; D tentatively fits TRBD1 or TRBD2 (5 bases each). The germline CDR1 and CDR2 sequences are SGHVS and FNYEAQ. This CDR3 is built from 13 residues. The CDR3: CASSLTPTGPYDF. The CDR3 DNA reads TGTGCCAGCAGCTTAACCCCGACGGGGCCCTACGACTTC.

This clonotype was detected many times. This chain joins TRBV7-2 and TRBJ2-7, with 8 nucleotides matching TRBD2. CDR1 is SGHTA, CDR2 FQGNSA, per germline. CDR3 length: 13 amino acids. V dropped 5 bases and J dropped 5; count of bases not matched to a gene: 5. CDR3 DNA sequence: TGTGCCAGCAGCCAAGGACTAGCCCACGAGCAGTACTTC. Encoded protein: CASSQGLAHEQYF.

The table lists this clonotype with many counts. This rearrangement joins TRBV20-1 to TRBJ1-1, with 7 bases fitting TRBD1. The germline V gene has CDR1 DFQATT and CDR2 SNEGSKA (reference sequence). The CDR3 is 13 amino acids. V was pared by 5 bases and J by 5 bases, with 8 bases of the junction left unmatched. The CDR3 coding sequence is TGCAGTGCTGCCCACTACAGGGGAACTGAAGCTTTCTTT. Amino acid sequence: CSAAHYRGTEAFF.

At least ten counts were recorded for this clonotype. CDR3 loop: CASSLLGPSTDTQYF. The DNA for the CDR3 is TGTGCCAGCAGCTTATTGGGTCCTAGCACAGATACGCAGTATTTT. J is TRBJ2-3 and V is TRBV7-6; no reliable D call. This CDR3 is built from 15 residues. V lost 2 bases to trimming and J lost 0 bases, with 9 bases between them. The germline gives CDR1 SGHVS, CDR2 FNYEAQ.

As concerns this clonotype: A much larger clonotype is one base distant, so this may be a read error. The CDR3 loop reads CSASRLAGELYF. DNA for the CDR3: TGCAGTGCTAGTAGACTAGCGGGGGAGCTGTACTTC. The chain has TRBV20-1 and TRBJ2-7, with TRBD2 identical over 12 bases. The CDR3 covers 12 residues. Germline-derived CDR1 and CDR2 are DFQATT and SNEGSKA (reference sequence).

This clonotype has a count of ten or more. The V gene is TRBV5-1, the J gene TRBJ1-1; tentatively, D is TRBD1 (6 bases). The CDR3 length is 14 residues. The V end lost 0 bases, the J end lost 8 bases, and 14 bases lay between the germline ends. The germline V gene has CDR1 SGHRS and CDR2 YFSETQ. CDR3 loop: CASSLEDITGEAFF. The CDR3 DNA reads TGCGCCAGCAGCTTGGAGGACATAACAGGGGAAGCTTTCTTT.

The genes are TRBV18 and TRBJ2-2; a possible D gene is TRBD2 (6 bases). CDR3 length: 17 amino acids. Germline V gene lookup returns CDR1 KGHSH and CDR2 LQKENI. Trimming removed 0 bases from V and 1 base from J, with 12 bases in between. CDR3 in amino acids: CASSPPRGSGNTGELFF. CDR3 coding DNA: TGTGCCAGCTCACCACCGCGGGGAAGCGGGAACACCGGGGAGCTGTTTTTT.

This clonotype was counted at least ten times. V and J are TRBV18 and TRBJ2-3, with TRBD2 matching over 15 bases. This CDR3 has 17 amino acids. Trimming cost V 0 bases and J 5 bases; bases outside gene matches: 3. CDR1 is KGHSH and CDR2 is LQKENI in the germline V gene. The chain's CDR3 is CASSPPLGLAGGDTQYF. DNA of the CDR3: TGTGCCAGCTCACCACCGTTGGGACTAGCGGGAGGAGATACGCAGTATTTT. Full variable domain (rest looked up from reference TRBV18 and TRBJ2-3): NAGVMQNPRHLVRRRGQEARLRCSPMKGHSHVYWYRQLPEEGLKFMVYLQKENIIDESGMPKERFSAEFPKEGPSILRIQQVVRGDSAAYFCASSPPLGLAGGDTQYFGPGTRLTVL.

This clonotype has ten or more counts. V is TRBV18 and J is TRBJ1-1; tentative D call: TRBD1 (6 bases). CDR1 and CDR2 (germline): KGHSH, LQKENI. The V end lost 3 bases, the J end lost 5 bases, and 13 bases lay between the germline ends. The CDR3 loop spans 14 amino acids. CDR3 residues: CASSPGGAVTEAFF. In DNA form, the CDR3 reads TGTGCCAGCTCACCGGGGGGCGCGGTGACTGAAGCTTTCTTT.

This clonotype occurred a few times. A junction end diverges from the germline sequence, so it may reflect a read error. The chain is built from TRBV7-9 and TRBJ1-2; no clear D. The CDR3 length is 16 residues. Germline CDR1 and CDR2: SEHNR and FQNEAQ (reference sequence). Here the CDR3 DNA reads TGTGCCAGCAGCCCTGGACTAGGAGATGTTTTCTATGGCTACACTTTC. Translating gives CASSPGLGDVFYGYTF.

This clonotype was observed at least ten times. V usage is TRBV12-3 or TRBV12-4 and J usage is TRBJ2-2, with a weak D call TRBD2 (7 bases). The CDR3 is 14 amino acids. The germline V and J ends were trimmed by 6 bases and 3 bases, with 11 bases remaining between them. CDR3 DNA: TGTGCCAGCAGAAGGGAGGGGGACACCGGGGAGCTGTTTTTT. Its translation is CASRREGDTGELFF.

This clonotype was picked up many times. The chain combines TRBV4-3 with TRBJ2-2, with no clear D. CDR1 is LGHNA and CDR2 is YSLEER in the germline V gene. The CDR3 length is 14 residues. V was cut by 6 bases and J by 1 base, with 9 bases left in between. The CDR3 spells CASSLGWNTGELFF. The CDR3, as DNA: TGCGCCAGCAGTCTCGGGTGGAACACCGGGGAGCTGTTTTTT.